This T cell receptor (beta chain) was documented in a study of T cell changes during pregnancy in multiple sclerosis. Here immunoSEQ multiplex PCR was the method, and the copy in TCRdb shows in-frame clones only, minus some. The repertoire holds tens of thousands of clones, 94% seen once, with about 0.8% in the top ten. The source of this sequence is a female donor with multiple sclerosis, enrolled in a pregnancy study. Specimen: peripheral blood, collected in the third trimester of pregnancy.

CDR3 nucleotides: TGTGCCAGCAGTCGAGGACTGGATGGCTACACCTTC. Amino acid sequence: CASSRGLDGYTF. The gene calls are TRBV6-4 and TRBJ1-2; no definite D call. V lost 5 bases, J lost 6 bases, and 10 bases lay in between. Germline loops: CDR1 MRHNA, CDR2 SNTAGT. The CDR3 length is 12 residues.